The rows below give T cell receptor beta chains drawn from one sample of a study of blood T cell dynamics during melanoma immunotherapy. Generated by immunoSEQ multiplex PCR, the TCRdb table keeps only in-frame clones and is missing some. The repertoire includes 11,000 to 15,000 clones, 70% to 90% of them detected once, and 6% sits in the top ten. The starting material was blood, obtained from a patient treated with checkpoint blockade. These receptors were obtained from a human donor with melanoma. Both conserved end residues are trimmed from each CDR3.

v_call	j_call	cdr3_aa
TRBV19	TRBJ1-5	ASSRSHSNQPQH
TRBV7-9	TRBJ2-7	ASSLGNSGGAYEQY
TRBV5-1	TRBJ2-3	ASSLAATGGQDTQY
TRBV7-2	TRBJ1-1	ASSSGRMNTEAF
TRBV9	TRBJ2-3	ASSVGIAGVADTQY
TRBV14	TRBJ2-7	ASSQETGVIYEQY
TRBV5-6	TRBJ2-3	ASSLTRGPRTDTQY
TRBV7-2	TRBJ2-5	ASSLSRGQETQY
TRBV7-2	TRBJ2-7	ASSSRGQGAYEQY
TRBV6-5	TRBJ2-3	ASSSSGSTDTQY
TRBV7-9	TRBJ1-2	ASSPGTGMRGYT
TRBV4-3	TRBJ2-3	ASSQGTGGSDTQY
TRBV5-4	TRBJ2-3	ASSRGTSGGLADTQY
TRBV9	TRBJ2-5	ASSVAMRETQY
TRBV7-2	TRBJ2-1	ASRSHMSSYNEQF
TRBV29-1	TRBJ1-1	SVSWSAGQAF
TRBV12-5	TRBJ2-1	ASGLVMGGLEQF
TRBV7-2	TRBJ2-2	ASSSNWLPGGELF
TRBV18	TRBJ2-7	ASSPGTGGNEQY
TRBV6-5	TRBJ2-1	ASSYSPSGEGEQF
TRBV12-5	TRBJ2-1	ASGLRTGGRYNEQF
TRBV19	TRBJ1-1	ASSVKTGAQVEAF
TRBV29-1	TRBJ1-1	SADTGSNTEAF
TRBV6-6	TRBJ1-5	ASSPDGGSQPQH
TRBV7-9	TRBJ2-3	ASSQGDTSTDTQY
TRBV9	TRBJ2-3	ASSFTDTQY
TRBV5-1	TRBJ2-3	ASSQGLITDTQY
TRBV30	TRBJ1-2	AWTAASNYGYT
TRBV19	TRBJ2-1	ASSQVNEQF
TRBV19	TRBJ1-6	ASKVSGNSPLH
TRBV18	TRBJ2-2	ASSPPNGNTGELF
TRBV12-5	TRBJ2-2	ASGSSYGTVNTGELF
TRBV7-2	TRBJ2-2	ASSREQSANTGELF
TRBV9	TRBJ2-3	ASSPRTGPSTDTQY
TRBV5-1	NA	ASPPGGDRHEQY
TRBV7-9	TRBJ1-1	ASSLRVDTEAF
TRBV12-5	TRBJ2-5	ASGWGPGNGQETQY
TRBV7-2	TRBJ1-5	ASSLGAGWDQPQH
TRBV5-4	TRBJ1-2	ASSLDRNYGYT
TRBV7-2	TRBJ2-5	ASSLFGNTKETQY
TRBV7-9	TRBJ1-5	ASSQDNQPQH
TRBV7-9	TRBJ1-6	ASSLQGADNSPLH
TRBV7-6	TRBJ2-6	ASSLARSAGANVLT
TRBV19	TRBJ1-5	ASSVLGSLSNQPQH
TRBV5-1	TRBJ1-6	ASSPGTGISPLH
TRBV7-9	TRBJ2-3	ASSLGQVKDTQY
TRBV5-4	TRBJ1-2	ASTIGSNYGYT
TRBV10-2	TRBJ1-3	ASSDRRRTGNTIY
TRBV5-1	TRBJ1-2	ASSSGTGGQSYGYT
TRBV4-2	TRBJ1-1	ASSQEIKGGFEAF
TRBV5-1	TRBJ1-5	ASSWGQGGNQPQH
TRBV9	TRBJ2-1	ASSETGIPYNEQF